A selection of T cell receptor beta chains follows, all from one sample in a study of blood T cell repertoires in COVID-19. TCRdb's copy holds only in-frame clones and misses some; the assay was immunoSEQ multiplex PCR. This table holds approximately 65,000 clones, about 81% found once. The material sequenced was peripheral blood. The receptors stem from an elderly man with acute or convalescent COVID-19. The conserved cysteine and the conserved F or W are not part of the CDR3 here. Size is stated for part of the rows, as once, few or many counts, or as a class when the clone is expanded.

ASSEGQVQGKLF	TRBV6-1	few
AIRGTGDTEAF	TRBV10-3	few
ASSLGRTGSGELF	TRBV7-2	-
ASRGANTQY	TRBV27	-
ASSAMTDSTLGSPLH	TRBV6-1	-
ASTARAQGGPGDTQY	TRBV3-1/TRBV3-2	-
ASSQPGQGTDTQY	TRBV28	-
ASSPGQGGGELF	TRBV5-4	-
ASEGAGGTYEQY	TRBV7-3	-
ASSLVPGGTEAF	TRBV5-6	once
ASTKDRDYGYT	TRBV12-3/TRBV12-4	many
ASIGSGEETQY	TRBV7-2	-
ASRLTDTQY	TRBV7-2	-
ASSFRLAATPYEQY	TRBV27	-
ASSSTGVSRDTQY	TRBV5-4	-
ASRNQGFANTGELF	TRBV10-2	-
ASSLGQRQSEQF	TRBV5-5	few
ASSYGGTGLGEQY	TRBV7-8	-
ASSQEGGNYGYT	TRBV5-1	few
ASSPPHGKGEQETQY	TRBV28	-
ASSDQGRAKNIQY	TRBV5-4	-
ASSESQFYGYT	TRBV2	-
ASSFLRLGANVLT	TRBV7-2	-
ASSQTFGAGTGGYT	TRBV3-1/TRBV3-2	once
ASSLDRGETQY	TRBV7-9	-
ASSPGQGIEAKNIQY	TRBV18	once
ASRLRPGSGSGYEQY	TRBV28	-
AISFGQSTDTQY	TRBV10-3	-
ASSETTGRHGYT	TRBV2	-
ASRAGTFLLGANVLT	TRBV7-9	few
ASSPTGKVDYGYT	TRBV9	-
ASSIIQGQWEPQH	TRBV6-6	once
ASSYQGSYGYT	TRBV6-5	-
ASSSGGGPPTYNEQF	TRBV9	-
ASSNRQGAAF	TRBV6-5	-
ASSQAREALH	TRBV3-1/TRBV3-2	-
ASSPRGGSLSYEQY	TRBV28	-
ASSSATGESPLH	TRBV5-4	few
ASSVLPDSDLGNEQF	TRBV9	-
ASSPRGGLYNEQF	TRBV7-9	once
ASSLLVRTDQETQY	TRBV28	-
ASSQVAGGRGDTQY	TRBV4-3	-
ASSPDRGSHTIY	TRBV11-2	-
ASSPGTGGYEQY	TRBV19	-
ASSARLGSYTQY	TRBV9	-
ASSTTAGLPDTQY	TRBV14	-
ASSLVTSGNNEQF	TRBV5-1	-
SVEDRREQY	TRBV29-1	-
ASGSEASVF	TRBV12-3/TRBV12-4	few
ASRGGQNTGELF	TRBV28	few
ASSSSGIGYGYT	TRBV5-1	-
ASSQWQGRTGELF	TRBV3-1/TRBV3-2	many
ASSGSSGQGGGEQY	TRBV9	-
ASSPGGQVIYEQY	TRBV5-1	-
ASSLITGYEQY	TRBV7-9	-
ASSSRTGESTGELF	TRBV7-2	-
ASSHAGRVGTSGGVNWYNEQF	TRBV4-2	once
ASSVAGQLLNEQF	TRBV9	-
ASSLDRAKGYT	TRBV5-6	-